This TCR beta chain was observed in a study of shared clonotypes between healthy human individuals. The germline gives CDR1 SGHTA, CDR2 FQGNSA. The CDR3 is 14 residues long. The V gene lost 4 bases and the J gene lost 3 bases, with 10 bases spanning the gap. The repertoire was sequenced with immunoSEQ multiplex PCR; TCRdb's copy has only in-frame clones and lacks some. The sample yields fewer than 600,000 clones, approximately 71% seen once. The TCR was taken from a woman between 40 and 50 years old in good health. Some clones in this sample may be carry-over from other donors' samples. Sequenced material: PBMCs. V and J are TRBV7-2 and TRBJ2-4, with D hard to call. CDR3 coding DNA: TGTGCCAGCAGCTCGGGTGGGGACAAAAACATTCAGTACTTC. Residues: CASSSGGDKNIQYF.